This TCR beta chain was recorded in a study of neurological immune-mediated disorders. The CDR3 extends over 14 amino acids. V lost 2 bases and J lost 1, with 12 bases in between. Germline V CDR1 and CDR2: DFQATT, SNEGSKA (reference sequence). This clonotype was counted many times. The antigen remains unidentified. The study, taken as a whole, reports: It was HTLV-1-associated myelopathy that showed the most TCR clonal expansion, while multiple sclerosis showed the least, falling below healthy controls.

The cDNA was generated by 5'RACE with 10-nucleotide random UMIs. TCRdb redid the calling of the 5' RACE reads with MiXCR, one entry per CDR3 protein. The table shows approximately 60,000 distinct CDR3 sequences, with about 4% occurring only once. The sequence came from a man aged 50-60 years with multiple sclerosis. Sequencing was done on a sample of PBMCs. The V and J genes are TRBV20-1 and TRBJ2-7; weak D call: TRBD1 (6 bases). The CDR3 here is CSARTYRDSYEQYF. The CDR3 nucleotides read TGCAGTGCTAGAACGTACAGGGATTCCTACGAGCAGTACTTC.